This T cell receptor beta chain was captured in a study of cytomegalovirus exposure and HLA in healthy donors. Study findings and constraints: Rare sequences made up most TCRs, while some public TCRs were found in many donors.

The PCR used 60 Vbeta and 13 Jbeta primers. Clones were read by immunoSEQ multiplex PCR, and TCRdb kept only the in-frame ones, dropping some. In the table there are around 190,000 clones, around a tenth of which are singletons. CDR1 is MNHNY and CDR2 is SVGAGI in the germline V gene (reference sequence). This CDR3 region has 13 residues. The V and J ends lost 6 bases and 4 bases, in that order; junction bases with no gene match: 4. Of note for this clone: Its antigen is not identified.

The sequence derives from a woman aged 25 to 39 in good health and CMV-seropositive. This chain connects TRBV6-6 to TRBJ1-2, with 8 bases aligning to TRBD1. Sample: PBMCs. CDR3 loop: CASRQGGGYGYTF. DNA for the CDR3: TGTGCCAGCAGACAGGGGGGGGGCTATGGCTACACCTTC.